This T cell receptor (beta chain) was recovered during a study of cytomegalovirus exposure and HLA in healthy donors. Overall study findings and caveats: It was 150 to 200 TCR beta chains that were listed as cytomegalovirus-associated.

The PCR made use of 60 Vbeta and 13 Jbeta primers. Assay: immunoSEQ multiplex PCR; the TCRdb copy retains only in-frame clones and omits some. This sample yields around 160,000 clones, of which approximately 79% are seen a single time; over 12% belongs to the top ten. The ends lost 1 base at V and 9 bases at J; junction bases unmatched: 5. The CDR3 spans 14 residues. In germline, CDR1 is SEHNR, CDR2 FQNEAQ (reference sequence). Of note for this clone: No antigen is known for it.

The V and J genes are TRBV7-9 and TRBJ2-1, with 8 bases lining up with TRBD2. The sample taken for sequencing was PBMCs. The receptor was isolated from a man in his fifties in good health and CMV-seropositive. The CDR3 sequence is CASSLDGGAFEQFF. Written as DNA, the CDR3 is TGTGCCAGCAGCTTAGACGGGGGGGCCTTTGAGCAGTTCTTC.